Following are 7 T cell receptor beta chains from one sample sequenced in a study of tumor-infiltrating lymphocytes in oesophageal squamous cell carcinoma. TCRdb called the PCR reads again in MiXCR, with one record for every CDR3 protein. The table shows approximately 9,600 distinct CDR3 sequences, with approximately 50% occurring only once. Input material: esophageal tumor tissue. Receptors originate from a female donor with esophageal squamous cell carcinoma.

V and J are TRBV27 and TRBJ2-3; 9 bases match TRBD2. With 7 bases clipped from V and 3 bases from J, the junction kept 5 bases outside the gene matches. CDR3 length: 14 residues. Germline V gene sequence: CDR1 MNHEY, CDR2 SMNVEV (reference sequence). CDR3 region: CASKPGLATDTQYF. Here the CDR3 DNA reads TGTGCCAGCAAACCTGGACTAGCGACAGATACGCAGTATTTT.

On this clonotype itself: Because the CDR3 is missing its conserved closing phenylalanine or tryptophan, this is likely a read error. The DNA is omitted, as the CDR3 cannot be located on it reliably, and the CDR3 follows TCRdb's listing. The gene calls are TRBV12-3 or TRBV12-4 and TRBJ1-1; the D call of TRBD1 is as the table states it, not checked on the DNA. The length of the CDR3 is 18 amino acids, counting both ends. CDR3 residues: CASSLGRDLSKTFSTSAP.

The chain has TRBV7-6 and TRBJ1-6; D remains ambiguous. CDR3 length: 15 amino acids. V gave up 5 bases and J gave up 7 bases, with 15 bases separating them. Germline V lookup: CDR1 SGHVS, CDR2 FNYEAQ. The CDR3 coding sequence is TGTGCCAGCAGCCGAGATGGACGGATAAATTCACCCCTCCACTTT. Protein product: CASSRDGRINSPLHF.

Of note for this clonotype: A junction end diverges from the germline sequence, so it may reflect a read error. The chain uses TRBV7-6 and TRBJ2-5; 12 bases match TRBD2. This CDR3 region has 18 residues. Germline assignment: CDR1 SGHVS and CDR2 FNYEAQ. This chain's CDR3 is CASSLAGLAGGPRETQYF. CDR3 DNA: TGTGCTAGCAGCTTAGCGGGGCTAGCGGGGGGGCCCAGAGAGACCCAGTACTTC. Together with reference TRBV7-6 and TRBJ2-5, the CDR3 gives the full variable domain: GAGVSQSPRYKVTKRGQDVALRCDPISGHVSLYWYRQALGQGPEFLTYFNYEAQQDKSGLPNDRFSAERPEGSISTLTIQRTEQRDSAMYRCASSLAGLAGGPRETQYFGPGTRLLVL.

CDR3 amino acids: CASSPGQDYNEQYF. The CDR3 DNA follows: TGTGCCAGCAGTCCGGGACAGGACTACAATGAGCAGTACTTC. The chain joins TRBV12-3 or TRBV12-4 to TRBJ2-1, with 8 bases matching TRBD1. The closer fit of TRBJ2-7 to the DNA end suggests the J call may be wrong. CDR3 length equals 14 residues.

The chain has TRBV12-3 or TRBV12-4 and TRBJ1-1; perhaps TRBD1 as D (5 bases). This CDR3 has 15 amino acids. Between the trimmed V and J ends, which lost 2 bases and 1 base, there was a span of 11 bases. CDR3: CASSLWGGTNTEAFF. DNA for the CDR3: TGTGCCAGCAGTTTATGGGGGGGAACGAACACTGAAGCTTTCTTT.

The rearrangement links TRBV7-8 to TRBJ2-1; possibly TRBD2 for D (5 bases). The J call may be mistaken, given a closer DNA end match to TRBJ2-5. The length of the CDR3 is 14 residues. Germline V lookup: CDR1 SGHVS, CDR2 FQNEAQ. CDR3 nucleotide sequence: TGTGCCAGCAGCCCGCCCCGGGGTAGCGAGACCCAGTACTTC. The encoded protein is CASSPPRGSETQYF.